This entry is about one T cell receptor (beta chain). Its specificity is unknown. Primers included in the PCR were 60 Vbeta and 13 Jbeta primers. The repertoire was sequenced with immunoSEQ multiplex PCR; TCRdb's copy has only in-frame clones and lacks some. This sample has approximately 150,000 clones, with around 86% found just once. V lost 6 bases and J lost 7; bases outside the gene matches: 14. The germline V gene has CDR1 SNHLY and CDR2 FYNNEI. The CDR3 loop spans 15 amino acids. These data originate in a study of cytomegalovirus exposure and HLA in healthy donors. Regarding the study as a whole: The study assumed roughly uniform donor sequencing depth for presence/absence analyses.

Donors sampled were nominally healthy, though unrecorded immune exposures were likely. Sequenced sample: PBMCs. This chain uses TRBV2 with TRBJ1-2, with 7 bases lining up with TRBD1. The sequence came from a woman in her 30s in good health and CMV-seronegative. Written as DNA, the CDR3 is TGTGCCAGCAGCTCCGGACAGGCAGCAACTGTTGGCTACACCTTC. Translation: CASSSGQAATVGYTF.